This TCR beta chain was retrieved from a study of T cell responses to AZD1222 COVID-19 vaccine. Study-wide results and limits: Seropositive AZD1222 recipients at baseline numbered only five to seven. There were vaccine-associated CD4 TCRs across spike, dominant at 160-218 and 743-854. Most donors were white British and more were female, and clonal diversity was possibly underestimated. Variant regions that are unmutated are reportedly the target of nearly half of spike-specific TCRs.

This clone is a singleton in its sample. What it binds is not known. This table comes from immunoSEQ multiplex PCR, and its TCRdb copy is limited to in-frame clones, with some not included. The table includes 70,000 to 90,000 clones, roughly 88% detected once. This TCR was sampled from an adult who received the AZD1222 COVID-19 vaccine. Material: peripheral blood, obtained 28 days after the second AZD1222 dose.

This chain's CDR3 is CASSIPYVDSSYNSPLHF. For the CDR3, the DNA is TGTGCCAGCAGCATTCCCTATGTGGACAGCTCCTATAATTCACCCCTCCACTTT. This sequence joins TRBV21-1 and TRBJ1-6; the D segment call TRBD1 is taken from the table without a DNA check. TRBV21-1 is designated a pseudogene. The CDR3 has 18 amino acids.